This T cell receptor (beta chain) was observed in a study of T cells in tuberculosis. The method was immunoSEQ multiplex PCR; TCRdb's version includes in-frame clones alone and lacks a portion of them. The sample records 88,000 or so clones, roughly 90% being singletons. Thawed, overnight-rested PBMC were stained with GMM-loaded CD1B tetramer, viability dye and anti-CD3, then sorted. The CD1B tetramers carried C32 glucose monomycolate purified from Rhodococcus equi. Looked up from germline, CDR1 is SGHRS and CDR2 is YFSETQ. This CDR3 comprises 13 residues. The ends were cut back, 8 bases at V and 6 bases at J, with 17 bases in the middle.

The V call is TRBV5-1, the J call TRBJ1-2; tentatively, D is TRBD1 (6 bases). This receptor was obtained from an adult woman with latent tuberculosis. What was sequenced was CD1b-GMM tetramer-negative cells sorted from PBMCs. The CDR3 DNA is TGCGCCAGTGGATTCACACAGGGTAATGGCTACACCTTC. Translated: CASGFTQGNGYTF. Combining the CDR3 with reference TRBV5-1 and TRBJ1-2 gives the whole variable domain KAGVTQTPRYLIKTRGQQVTLSCSPISGHRSVSWYQQTPGQGLQFLFEYFSETQRNKGNFPGRFSGRQFSNSRSEMNVSTLELGDSALYLCASGFTQGNGYTFGSGTRLTVV.